This T cell receptor beta chain is drawn from a study of metastatic and nonmetastatic thyroid tumors. Overall study results and limits: The reported finding was significantly higher TCR beta diversity in malignant thyroid tumors relative to benign nodules, in blood and tumor.

With MiXCR, TCRdb reprocessed the PCR reads. The sample holds around 59,000 clones; roughly 17% are singletons and the top ten take roughly a tenth. No patient had received any treatment before thyroid surgery. Germline V gene data show CDR1 as LGHNA and CDR2 as YSLEER. The V end was cut by 2 bases, the J end by 13 bases, with 20 bases between. The CDR3 runs 14 residues. A note on this clone: The antigen remains unidentified.

This TCR came from a male donor with papillary thyroid cancer or a benign thyroid nodule (not recorded which). Some clones in this sample may be carry-over from other donors' samples. This chain joins TRBV4-3 and TRBJ1-2; tentatively, D is TRBD1 (5 bases). The sequenced material came from blood. CDR3 DNA sequence: TGCGCCAGCAGCCAATATGACGGGACCGCGCGCTGCACCTTC. This encodes CASSQYDGTARCTF.